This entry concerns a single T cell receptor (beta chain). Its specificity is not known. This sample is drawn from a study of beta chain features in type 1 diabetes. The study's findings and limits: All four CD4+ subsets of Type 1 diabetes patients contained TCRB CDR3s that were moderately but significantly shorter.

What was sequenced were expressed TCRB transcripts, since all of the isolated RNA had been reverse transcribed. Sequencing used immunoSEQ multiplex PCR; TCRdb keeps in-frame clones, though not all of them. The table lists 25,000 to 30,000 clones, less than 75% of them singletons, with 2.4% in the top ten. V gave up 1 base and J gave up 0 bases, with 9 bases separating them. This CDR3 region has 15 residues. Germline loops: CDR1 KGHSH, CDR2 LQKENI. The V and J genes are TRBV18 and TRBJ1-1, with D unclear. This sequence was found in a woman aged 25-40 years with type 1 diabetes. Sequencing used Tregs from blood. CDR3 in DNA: TGTGCCAGCTCACCACGCAGTGACATGAACACTGAAGCTTTCTTT. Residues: CASSPRSDMNTEAFF.